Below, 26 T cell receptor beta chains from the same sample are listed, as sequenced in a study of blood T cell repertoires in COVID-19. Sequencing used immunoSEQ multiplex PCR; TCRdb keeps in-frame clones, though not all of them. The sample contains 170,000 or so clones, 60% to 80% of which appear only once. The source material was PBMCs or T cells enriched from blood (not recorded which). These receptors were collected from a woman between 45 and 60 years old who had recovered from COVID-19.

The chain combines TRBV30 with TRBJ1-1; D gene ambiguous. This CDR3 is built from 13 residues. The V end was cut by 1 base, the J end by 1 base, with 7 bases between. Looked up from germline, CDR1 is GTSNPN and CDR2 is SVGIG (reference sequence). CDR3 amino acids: CAWSEQPNTEAFF. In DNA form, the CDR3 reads TGTGCCTGGAGTGAACAGCCGAACACTGAAGCTTTCTTT.

The CDR3, as DNA: TGCGCCAGCAGCCAAGAACTAGCATCGGGGGAGCTGTTTTTT. Protein sequence: CASSQELASGELFF. The chain employs TRBV4-1 and TRBJ2-2, with TRBD2 as a possible D gene (6 bases). CDR1 is MGHRA, CDR2 YSYEKL, per germline. Deletions cut 0 bases from V and 8 bases from J, with 10 bases between. The CDR3 is 14 amino acids.

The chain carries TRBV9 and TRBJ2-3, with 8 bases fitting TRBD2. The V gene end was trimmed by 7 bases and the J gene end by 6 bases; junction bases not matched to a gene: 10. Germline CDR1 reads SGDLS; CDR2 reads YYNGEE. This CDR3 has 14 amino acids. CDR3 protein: CASSLRAGADTQYF. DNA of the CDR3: TGTGCCAGCTCCCTAAGAGCGGGAGCTGATACGCAGTATTTT. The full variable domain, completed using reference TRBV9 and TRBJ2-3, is DSGVTQTPKHLITATGQRVTLRCSPRSGDLSVYWYQQSLDQGLQFLIQYYNGEERAKGNILERFSAQQFPDLHSELNLSSLELGDSALYFCASSLRAGADTQYFGPGTRLTVL.

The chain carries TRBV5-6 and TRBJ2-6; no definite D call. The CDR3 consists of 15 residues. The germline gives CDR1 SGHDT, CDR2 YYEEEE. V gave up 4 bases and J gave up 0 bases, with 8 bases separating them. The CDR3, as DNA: TGTGCCAGCAGCAGCAGCGTCTCTGGGGCCAACGTCCTGACTTTC. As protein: CASSSSVSGANVLTF.

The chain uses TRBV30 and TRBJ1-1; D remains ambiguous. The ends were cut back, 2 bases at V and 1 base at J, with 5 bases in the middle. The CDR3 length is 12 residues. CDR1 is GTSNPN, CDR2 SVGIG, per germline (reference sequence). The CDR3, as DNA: TGTGCCTGGAGTAGAGAGAACACTGAAGCTTTCTTT. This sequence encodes CAWSRENTEAFF.

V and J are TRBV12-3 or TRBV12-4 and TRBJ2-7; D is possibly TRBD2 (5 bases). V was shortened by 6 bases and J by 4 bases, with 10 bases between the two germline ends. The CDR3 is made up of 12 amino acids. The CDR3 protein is CASSLRRYEQYF. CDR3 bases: TGTGCCAGCAGCCTTCGGAGGTACGAGCAGTACTTC.

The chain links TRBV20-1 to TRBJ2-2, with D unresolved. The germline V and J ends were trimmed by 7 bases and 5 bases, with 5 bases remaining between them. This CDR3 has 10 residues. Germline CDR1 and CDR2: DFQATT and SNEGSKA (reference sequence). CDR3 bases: TGCAGTGTCCAAACCGGGGAGCTGTTTTTT. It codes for CSVQTGELFF.

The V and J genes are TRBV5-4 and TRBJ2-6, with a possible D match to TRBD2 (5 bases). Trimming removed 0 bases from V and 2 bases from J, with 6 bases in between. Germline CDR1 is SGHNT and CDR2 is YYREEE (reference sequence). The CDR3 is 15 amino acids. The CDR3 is CASSLVGAGANVLTF. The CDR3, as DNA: TGTGCCAGCAGCTTGGTCGGGGCTGGGGCCAACGTCCTGACTTTC.

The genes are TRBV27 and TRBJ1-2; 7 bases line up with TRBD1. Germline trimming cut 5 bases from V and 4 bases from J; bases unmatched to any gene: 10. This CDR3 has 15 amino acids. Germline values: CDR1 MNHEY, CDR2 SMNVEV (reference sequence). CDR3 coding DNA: TGTGCCAGCAGTAAGACAGGGCTAGTCTCCTATGGCTACACCTTC. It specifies CASSKTGLVSYGYTF.

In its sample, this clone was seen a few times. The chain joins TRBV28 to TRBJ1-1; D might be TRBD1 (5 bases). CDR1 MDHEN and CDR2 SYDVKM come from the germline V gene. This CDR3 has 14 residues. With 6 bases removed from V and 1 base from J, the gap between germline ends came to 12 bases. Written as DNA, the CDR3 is TGTGCCAGCAGCCAGGGCGGGGGGAACACTGAAGCTTTCTTT. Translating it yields CASSQGGGNTEAFF.

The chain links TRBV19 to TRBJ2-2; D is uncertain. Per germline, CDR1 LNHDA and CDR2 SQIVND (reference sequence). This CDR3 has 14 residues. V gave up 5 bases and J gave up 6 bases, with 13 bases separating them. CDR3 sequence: CASSGTLGAGELFF. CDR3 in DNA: TGTGCCAGTAGTGGTACCCTAGGAGCCGGGGAGCTGTTTTTT.

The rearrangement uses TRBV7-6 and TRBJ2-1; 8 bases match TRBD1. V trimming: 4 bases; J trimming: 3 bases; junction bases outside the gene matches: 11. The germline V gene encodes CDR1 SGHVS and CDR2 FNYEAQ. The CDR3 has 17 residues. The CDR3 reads CASSSYSGTGIYNEQFF. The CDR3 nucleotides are TGTGCCAGCAGCTCATATTCCGGGACAGGAATCTACAATGAGCAGTTCTTC.

The CDR3 spells CASSWEDRAYNEQFF. CDR3 bases: TGCGCCAGCAGCTGGGAAGACAGGGCCTACAATGAGCAGTTCTTC. The chain couples TRBV5-1 to TRBJ2-1; 7 bases line up with TRBD1. This CDR3 has 15 residues. The ends lost 3 bases at V and 2 bases at J; junction bases unmatched: 5. CDR1 and CDR2 (germline): SGHRS, YFSETQ.

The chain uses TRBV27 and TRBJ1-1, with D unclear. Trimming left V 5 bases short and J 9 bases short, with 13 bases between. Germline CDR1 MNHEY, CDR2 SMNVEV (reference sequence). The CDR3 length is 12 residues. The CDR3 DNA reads TGTGCCAGCAGTACAGAGGGTTATAAAGCTTTCTTT. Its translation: CASSTEGYKAFF.

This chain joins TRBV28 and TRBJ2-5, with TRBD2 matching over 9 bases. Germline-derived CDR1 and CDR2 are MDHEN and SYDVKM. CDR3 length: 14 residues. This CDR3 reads CTTRASGVKETQYF. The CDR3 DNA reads TGTACCACCCGGGCTAGCGGGGTAAAAGAGACCCAGTACTTC. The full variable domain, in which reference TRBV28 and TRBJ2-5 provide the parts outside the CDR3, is DVKVTQSSRYLVKRTGEKVFLECVQDMDHENMFWYRQDPGLGLRLIYFSYDVKMKEKGDIPEGYSVSREKKERFSLILESASTNQTSMYLCTTRASGVKETQYFGPGTRLLVL.

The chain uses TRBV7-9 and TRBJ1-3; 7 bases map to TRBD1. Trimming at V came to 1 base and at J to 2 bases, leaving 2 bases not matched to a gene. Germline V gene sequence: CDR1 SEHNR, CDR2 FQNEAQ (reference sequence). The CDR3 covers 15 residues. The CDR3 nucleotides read TGTGCCAGCAGCTTAGAGGACAGGCCTGGAAACACCATATATTTT. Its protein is CASSLEDRPGNTIYF.

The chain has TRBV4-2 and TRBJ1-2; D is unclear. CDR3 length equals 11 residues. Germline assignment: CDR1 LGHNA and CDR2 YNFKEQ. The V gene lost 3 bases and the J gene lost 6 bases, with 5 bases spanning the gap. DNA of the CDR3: TGTGCCAGCAGCCAGCAGAATGGCTACACCTTC. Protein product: CASSQQNGYTF.

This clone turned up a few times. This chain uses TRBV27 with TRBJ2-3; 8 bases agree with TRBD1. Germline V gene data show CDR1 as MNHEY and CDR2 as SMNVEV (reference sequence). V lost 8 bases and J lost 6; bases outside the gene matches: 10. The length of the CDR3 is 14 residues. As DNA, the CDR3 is TGTGCCAGCCGTTGGGACAGGCACAGGGATACGCAGTATTTT. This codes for CASRWDRHRDTQYF.

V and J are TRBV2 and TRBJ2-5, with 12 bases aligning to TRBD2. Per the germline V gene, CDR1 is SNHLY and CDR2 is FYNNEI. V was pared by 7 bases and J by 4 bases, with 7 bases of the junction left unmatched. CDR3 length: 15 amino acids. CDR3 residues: CASKLAGGRRETQYF. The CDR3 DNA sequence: TGTGCCAGCAAACTAGCGGGAGGCCGGAGAGAGACCCAGTACTTC.

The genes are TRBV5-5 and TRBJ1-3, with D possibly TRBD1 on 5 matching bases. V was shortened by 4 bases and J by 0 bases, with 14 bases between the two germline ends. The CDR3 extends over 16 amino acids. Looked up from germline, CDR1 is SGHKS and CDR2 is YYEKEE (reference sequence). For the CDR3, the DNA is TGTGCCAGCAGCCGACCGGGGGACTTCTCTGGAAACACCATATATTTT. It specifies CASSRPGDFSGNTIYF.

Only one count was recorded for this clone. The CDR3 here is CASSSGLGAGGAGGYTF. The CDR3 DNA sequence: TGTGCCAGTAGTTCCGGTCTGGGTGCAGGGGGCGCGGGAGGCTACACCTTC. The chain is built from TRBV19 and TRBJ1-2, with TRBD1 identical over 8 bases. This CDR3 has 17 residues. Germline values: CDR1 LNHDA, CDR2 SQIVND (reference sequence). J was trimmed by 8 bases and V by 5 bases; bases with no gene match: 19.

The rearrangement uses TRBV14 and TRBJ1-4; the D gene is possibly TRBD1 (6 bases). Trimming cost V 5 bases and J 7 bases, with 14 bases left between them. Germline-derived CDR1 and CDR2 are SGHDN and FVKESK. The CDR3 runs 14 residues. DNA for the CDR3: TGTGCCAGCAGCGCAAGGGGGTCCGGTGAAAAACTGTTTTTT. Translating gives CASSARGSGEKLFF.

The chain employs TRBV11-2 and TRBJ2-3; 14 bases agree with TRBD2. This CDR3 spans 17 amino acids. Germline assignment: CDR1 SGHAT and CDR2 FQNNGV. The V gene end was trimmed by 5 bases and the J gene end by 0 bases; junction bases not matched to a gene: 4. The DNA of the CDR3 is TGTGCCAGCAGCCCCTGGACTAGCGGGAGGAGCACAGATACGCAGTATTTT. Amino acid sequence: CASSPWTSGRSTDTQYF.

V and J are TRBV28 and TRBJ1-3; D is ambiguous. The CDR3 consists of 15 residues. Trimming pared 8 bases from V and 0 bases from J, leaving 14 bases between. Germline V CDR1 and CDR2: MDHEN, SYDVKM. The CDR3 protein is CASRLSLSSGNTIYF. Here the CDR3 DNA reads TGTGCCAGCCGCCTCTCGTTGAGCTCTGGAAACACCATATATTTT.

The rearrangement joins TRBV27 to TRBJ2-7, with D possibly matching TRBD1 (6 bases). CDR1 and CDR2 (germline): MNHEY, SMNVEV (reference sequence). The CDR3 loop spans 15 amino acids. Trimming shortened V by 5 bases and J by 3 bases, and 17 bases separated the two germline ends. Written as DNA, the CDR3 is TGTGCCAGCAGTCTCCTCCAATCAGGGGACTACGAGCAGTACTTC. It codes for CASSLLQSGDYEQYF.

This chain's CDR3 is CASSQGPRRRLASNNEQFF. In DNA form, the CDR3 reads TGCGCCAGCAGCCAAGGTCCGCGCCGACGACTAGCATCTAACAATGAGCAGTTCTTC. V gene TRBV4-1 combines with J gene TRBJ2-1; 7 bases align to TRBD2. This CDR3 has 19 amino acids. Germline-derived CDR1 and CDR2 are MGHRA and YSYEKL. Trimming cost V 1 base and J 5 bases; bases outside gene matches: 17.